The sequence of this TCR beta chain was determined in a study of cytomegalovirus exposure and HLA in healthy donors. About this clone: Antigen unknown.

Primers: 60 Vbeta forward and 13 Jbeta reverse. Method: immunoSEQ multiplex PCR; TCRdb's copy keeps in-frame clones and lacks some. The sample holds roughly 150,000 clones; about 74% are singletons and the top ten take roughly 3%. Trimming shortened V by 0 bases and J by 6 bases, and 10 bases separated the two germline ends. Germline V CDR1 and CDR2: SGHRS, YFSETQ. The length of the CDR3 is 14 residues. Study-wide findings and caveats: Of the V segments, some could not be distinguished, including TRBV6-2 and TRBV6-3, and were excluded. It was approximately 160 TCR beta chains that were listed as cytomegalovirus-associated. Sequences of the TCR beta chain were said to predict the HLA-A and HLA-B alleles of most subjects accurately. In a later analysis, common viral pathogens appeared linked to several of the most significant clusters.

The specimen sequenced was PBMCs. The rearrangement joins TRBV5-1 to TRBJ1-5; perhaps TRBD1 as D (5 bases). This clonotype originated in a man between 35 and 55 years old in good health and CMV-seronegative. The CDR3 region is CASSLGERGQPQHF. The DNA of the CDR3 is TGCGCCAGCAGCTTGGGGGAAAGGGGTCAGCCCCAGCATTTT.